The source of this TCR beta chain is a study of blood T cell repertoires in COVID-19. The overall study: The United States, Italy and Spain provided the acute and convalescent COVID-19 samples. In each case, the material was cDNA or gDNA derived from T cells, B-cell-depleted T cells, or PBMCs.

Recruited during active infection, patients (from Seattle) were subsequently followed longitudinally. CDR1 MDHEN and CDR2 SYDVKM come from the germline V gene. This CDR3 is 16 amino acids long. Trimming cost V 7 bases and J 3 bases; bases outside gene matches: 10. Authors' methods: Estimates of nucleated cell counts were drawn from the amplification of reference gene primers. Sequencing used immunoSEQ multiplex PCR; TCRdb keeps in-frame clones, though not all of them. V, J and clone size were drawn from that table, and D and trimming were deduced from the DNA. The sample includes around 100,000 clones, 87% of them seen just once.

The chain is built from TRBV28 and TRBJ1-5; 9 bases fit TRBD1. The clonotype originates from a woman aged 45-60 years with COVID-19, enrolled during active disease. Sequencing was performed on peripheral blood. The DNA for the CDR3 is TGTGCCAGCACCACACTCGGGACAGGGTACAATCAGCCCCAGCATTTT. Residues: CASTTLGTGYNQPQHF.